These 25 T cell receptor beta chains came from one sample sequenced in a study of control samples from healthy donors and cancer patients. The protocol was immunoSEQ multiplex PCR, while the TCRdb copy is restricted to in-frame clones and leaves out a portion. The repertoire holds fewer than 100,000 clones, with 70% to 90% as singletons. Specimen: blood. The receptors here all came from a woman aged 50 to 60 in good health.

This chain joins TRBV6-6 and TRBJ1-6, with D uncertain. The CDR3 runs 16 residues. V lost 4 bases, J lost 9 bases, and 19 bases lay in between. Germline V lookup: CDR1 MNHNY, CDR2 SVGAGI (reference sequence). The CDR3 bases are TGTGCCAGCAGTTCGACTGCCGAACCCGATGCTTCACCCCTCCACTTT. As protein: CASSSTAEPDASPLHF.

The CDR3 bases are TGTGCCAGCACCGAGACAGGGTACTACGAGCAGTACTTC. It codes for CASTETGYYEQYF. The chain is built from TRBV6-1 and TRBJ2-7, with 7 bases fitting TRBD1. The CDR3 contains 13 residues. Germline CDR1 MNHNS, CDR2 SASEGT. With V trimmed by 7 bases and J by 3 bases, 6 bases remained unmatched.

This chain links TRBV25-1 with TRBJ1-2; 8 bases align to TRBD1. The CDR3 extends over 15 amino acids. Trimming took 4 bases from V and 4 from J; bases not matched to a gene: 8. Germline CDR1 and CDR2: MGHDK and SYGVNS. CDR3 in amino acids: CASSGTGGGGYGYTF. CDR3 nucleotides: TGTGCCAGCAGTGGCACAGGGGGGGGTGGCTATGGCTACACCTTC.

In its sample, this clone was seen once. The chain carries TRBV6-5 and TRBJ2-7; 8 nucleotides align to TRBD2. CDR1 and CDR2 (germline): MNHEY, SVGAGI. V lost 0 bases, J lost 3 bases, and 4 bases stayed unmatched. There are 15 residues in the CDR3. The CDR3 spells CASSYSRGGNYEQYF. CDR3 coding DNA: TGTGCCAGCAGTTACTCTCGGGGGGGAAACTACGAGCAGTACTTC.

The chain has TRBV19 and TRBJ1-3; tentative D call: TRBD1 (5 bases). This CDR3 spans 16 amino acids. Trimming removed 8 bases from V and 3 bases from J, with 20 bases in between. Germline V gives CDR1 LNHDA, CDR2 SQIVND (reference sequence). The CDR3 loop is CASRGEYGTDGNTIYF. CDR3 sequence (DNA): TGTGCCAGTCGAGGGGAATACGGGACGGATGGAAACACCATATATTTT.

The chain joins TRBV7-9 to TRBJ2-5; D may be TRBD1 (6 bases). V was trimmed by 6 bases and J by 2 bases, leaving 13 bases between them. Per the germline V gene, CDR1 is SEHNR and CDR2 is FQNEAQ (reference sequence). The CDR3 is made up of 14 amino acids. In DNA form, the CDR3 reads TGTGCCAGCAGAGATTCCGGGACACAAGAGACCCAGTACTTC. It yields the protein CASRDSGTQETQYF.

The chain couples TRBV6-6 to TRBJ2-3; 8 nucleotides line up with TRBD2. This CDR3 contains 15 residues. The germline CDR1 and CDR2 sequences are MNHNY and SVGAGI (reference sequence). The ends lost 6 bases at V and 3 bases at J; junction bases unmatched: 8. The CDR3 protein is CASRPMAGGTDTQYF. CDR3 nucleotide sequence: TGTGCCAGCAGGCCAATGGCGGGGGGAACAGATACGCAGTATTTT.

This clone was counted once. The chain uses TRBV3-1 (or the pseudogene TRBV3-2) and TRBJ2-3; TRBD2 is a possible D gene (5 bases). Germline CDR1 is LGHDT and CDR2 is YNNKEL (reference sequence). Trimming removed 2 bases at V and 0 bases at J, with 9 bases between. CDR3 length: 15 amino acids. The CDR3 sequence is CASSQRDTSTDTQYF. The DNA for the CDR3 is TGTGCCAGCAGCCAACGGGATACTAGCACAGATACGCAGTATTTT.

V is TRBV9 and J is TRBJ2-6; unclear D gene. Germline CDR1 reads SGDLS; CDR2 reads YYNGEE. The CDR3 covers 14 residues. Trimming took off 1 base at V and 0 bases at J, with 2 bases between the two ends. CDR3: CASSVPSGANVLTF. In DNA form, the CDR3 reads TGTGCCAGCAGCGTACCCTCTGGGGCCAACGTCCTGACTTTC.

The chain links TRBV5-4 to TRBJ1-1, with 7 bases that match TRBD1. Looked up from germline, CDR1 is SGHNT and CDR2 is YYREEE (reference sequence). The ends lost 3 bases at V and 3 bases at J; junction bases unmatched: 8. CDR3 length equals 15 residues. CDR3 region: CASSSFVTGHTEAFF. In DNA form, the CDR3 reads TGTGCCAGCAGCTCATTCGTGACAGGGCACACTGAAGCTTTCTTT.

The CDR3 DNA sequence: TGTGCCAGCAGCCAAGATCGGTACGACTATGGCTACACCTTC. Protein: CASSQDRYDYGYTF. The chain couples TRBV3-1 (or the pseudogene TRBV3-2) to TRBJ1-2; D unclear. This CDR3 spans 14 amino acids. Germline V gene sequence: CDR1 LGHDT, CDR2 YNNKEL (reference sequence). Trimming took off 0 bases at V and 3 bases at J, with 8 bases between the two ends.

This clone was found once. The rearrangement links TRBV4-2 to TRBJ1-2, with D maybe TRBD1 (5 bases). The CDR3 covers 13 residues. Germline assignment: CDR1 LGHNA and CDR2 YNFKEQ. V was trimmed by 8 bases and J by 2 bases, leaving 12 bases between them. In nucleotides, the CDR3 is TGTGCCAGCCGTCGAGCAGGGAACTATGGCTACACCTTC. This gives the protein CASRRAGNYGYTF.

This clone was detected once. This chain connects TRBV19 to TRBJ2-3; the match to TRBD2 covers 9 bases. Germline V gene sequence: CDR1 LNHDA, CDR2 SQIVND (reference sequence). This CDR3 has 15 amino acids. With 4 bases clipped from V and 4 bases from J, the junction kept 6 bases outside the gene matches. The chain's CDR3 is CASSTSGGFADTQYF. Written as DNA, the CDR3 is TGTGCCAGTAGTACAAGCGGGGGGTTTGCAGATACGCAGTATTTT.

This chain joins TRBV5-6 and TRBJ2-4, with a weak D call TRBD2 (6 bases). The V gene lost 2 bases and the J gene lost 1 base, with 13 bases spanning the gap. Germline CDR1 is SGHDT and CDR2 is YYEEEE. CDR3 size: 16 residues. CDR3 residues: CASSLRESGAKNIQYF. The CDR3 region has the DNA TGTGCCAGCAGCTTAAGGGAAAGCGGGGCCAAAAACATTCAGTACTTC.

As concerns this clone: At the DNA level, this CDR3 is encoded by other sequences in the same sample as well. V usage is TRBV5-1 and J usage is TRBJ1-2; a weak D match, TRBD1 (5 bases). V dropped 3 bases and J dropped 0 bases, with 21 bases sitting between them. The V gene's germline CDR1 is SGHRS and CDR2 YFSETQ. The CDR3 covers 18 residues. CDR3 in amino acids: CASSSSGRGGVANYGYTF. The CDR3 coding sequence is TGCGCCAGCAGCTCCTCAGGTCGTGGGGGGGTGGCTAACTATGGCTACACCTTC.

The chain recombines TRBV7-9 with TRBJ2-7; 7 nucleotides align to TRBD1. Germline V gene lookup returns CDR1 SEHNR and CDR2 FQNEAQ (reference sequence). The ends lost 0 bases at V and 5 bases at J; junction bases unmatched: 7. CDR3 size: 15 residues. The CDR3 bases are TGTGCCAGCAGCTTAGCAAGACAGGGAAGCAACGAGCAGTACTTC. Encoded protein: CASSLARQGSNEQYF.

The CDR3 region is CASSQDRGRVNTEAFF. As DNA, the CDR3 is TGCGCCAGCAGCCAAGACAGAGGCAGGGTGAACACTGAAGCTTTCTTT. The genes are TRBV4-1 and TRBJ1-1; D might be TRBD1 (5 bases). The CDR3 has 16 residues. CDR1 MGHRA and CDR2 YSYEKL come from the germline V gene. V was shortened by 0 bases and J by 0 bases, with 11 bases between the two germline ends.

The chain uses TRBV9 and TRBJ2-7; tentative D call: TRBD1 (5 bases). The CDR3 loop spans 15 amino acids. Trimming removed 5 bases from V and 5 bases from J, with 20 bases in between. Germline values: CDR1 SGDLS, CDR2 YYNGEE. The CDR3 coding sequence is TGTGCCAGCAGTGATGGGGCTCCTCTTTCGGACGAGCAGTACTTC. It codes for CASSDGAPLSDEQYF.

This clone was detected only once. This rearrangement joins TRBV12-5 to TRBJ1-3; 9 bases match TRBD1. In germline, CDR1 is LGHNT, CDR2 FRNRAP. The CDR3 loop spans 14 amino acids. Trimming removed 5 bases from V and 5 bases from J; junction bases left unmatched: 4. The CDR3 DNA reads as TGTGCTAGTGGTCCGGGGACAGGGAGAAACACCATATATTTT. Amino acid sequence: CASGPGTGRNTIYF.

This chain joins TRBV15 and TRBJ1-4; D is unresolved. Trimming cost V 5 bases and J 8 bases, with 15 bases left between them. The CDR3 runs to 14 residues. Looked up from germline, CDR1 is LNHNV and CDR2 is YYDKDF (reference sequence). The CDR3 protein is CATSDTNRREKLFF. In nucleotides, the CDR3 is TGTGCCACCAGCGACACTAACCGAAGAGAAAAACTGTTTTTT.

The CDR3 DNA follows: TGCGCCAGCAGCCAAGATTGGGGGGCTACTAGCACAGATACGCAGTATTTT. Protein sequence: CASSQDWGATSTDTQYF. The gene calls are TRBV4-1 and TRBJ2-3; D is tentatively TRBD1 or TRBD2 (6 bases each). Per germline, CDR1 MGHRA and CDR2 YSYEKL. V lost 0 bases to trimming and J lost 0 bases, with 13 bases between them. The CDR3 covers 17 residues.

The V call is TRBV19, the J call TRBJ1-4; D not certain. The CDR3 sequence is 13 residues long. V was cut by 6 bases and J by 7 bases, with 12 bases left in between. In germline, CDR1 is LNHDA, CDR2 SQIVND (reference sequence). The CDR3 loop is CASRGGRGEKLFF. For the CDR3, the DNA is TGTGCCAGTAGAGGAGGCCGGGGTGAAAAACTGTTTTTT.

The V call is TRBV6-5, the J call TRBJ1-2, with D possibly being TRBD1 (6 bases). The germline V gene encodes CDR1 MNHEY and CDR2 SVGAGI. The CDR3 totals 13 residues. Trimming shortened V by 10 bases and J by 5 bases, and 17 bases separated the two germline ends. The CDR3: CATVHSRGYGYTF. The CDR3 DNA reads as TGTGCCACCGTACACAGCAGGGGTTATGGCTACACCTTC.

This rearrangement joins TRBV12-3 or TRBV12-4 to TRBJ1-2; D is ambiguous. The ends were cut back, 8 bases at V and 1 base at J, with 11 bases in the middle. The CDR3 covers 13 residues. The CDR3 DNA follows: TGTGCCAGCGAGGGTTTTGATAACTATGGCTACACCTTC. It codes for CASEGFDNYGYTF.

This clone was seen just once. The V gene is TRBV2, the J gene TRBJ2-5, with 9 bases matching TRBD2. CDR3 length equals 17 residues. The trim removed 4 bases at V and 4 bases at J, leaving 13 bases unmatched. The germline V gene encodes CDR1 SNHLY and CDR2 FYNNEI. CDR3 residues: CASSVGGPHSGGETQYF. The CDR3 DNA follows: TGTGCCAGCAGTGTCGGAGGCCCTCATAGCGGGGGAGAGACCCAGTACTTC.